This T cell receptor beta chain was obtained from a study of blood T cell repertoires in COVID-19 (TCRdb year 2020). General notes on the study: The collaborator samples originated in the United States, Italy and Spain and spanned the acute and convalescent phases of COVID-19. The dataset comprised deeply sampled blood TCRbeta repertoires from subjects exposed to, actively infected with, or recovered from COVID-19. The samples were drawn from two sources: the first 160 participants of the ongoing ImmuneRACE study, and fewer than 1,500 subjects contributed by 6 global collaborators. The repertoires were made available in a free public database intended to serve as a resource for research on the immune response to SARS-CoV-2. The prospective study material was composed of cDNA or gDNA derived from T cells, B-cell-depleted T cells, or PBMCs. The sample metadata nearly always contained a de-identified subject ID, COVID-19 status, age in years and sex. HLA class I and class II types, where available, came from metadata supplied by the sample provider rather than from assay-based typing.

The CDR3 sequence holds 15 residues, the cysteine and phenylalanine included. Only the CDR3 region is kept as DNA, spanning 45 bases read in frame from base 1. V and J are trimmed by 0 bases and 7 bases, and the gene matches miss 6 bases of the junction. CDR1 is given as KGHDR and CDR2 as SFDVKD, both from the germline V gene. In the prospective study, participants were about 18 to 89 years old, resided in about two dozen geographic areas of the United States, and were enrolled through a virtual design. To assign participants to cohorts, the prospective study relied on clinical history that participants themselves reported in a screening survey and a study questionnaire. Recovered participants in ImmuneRACE Cohort 3 were defined as having two consecutive negative NP/OP PCR tests, clearance from a healthcare professional, or resolution of symptoms. Mobile phlebotomists in the prospective study collected whole blood, serum and a nasopharyngeal or oropharyngeal swab from every participant. Prospective study participants could optionally give additional blood draws and questionnaires over an approximately 2-month period. Before DNA extraction, prospective study blood samples were shipped either frozen or at room temperature.

The immunoSEQ Assay, a bias-controlled multiplex PCR, was used to amplify TCRbeta CDR3 regions from genomic DNA. In the authors' own workflow: The number of nucleated cells in each sample was estimated from the amplification of reference gene primers within the assay. To quantify the absolute abundance of each unique TCRbeta CDR3 rearrangement, sequence reads were collapsed and filtered. For each sample, productive Simpson clonality was calculated as the square root of Simpson's diversity index over productive rearrangements. Not all clones reach the TCRdb copy of this immuneACCESS table, which keeps in-frame sequences only. Checked studies attribute under half of the gap to unresolved V genes and leave the rest unexplained. V, J and clone size reflect that table, while D and trimming were determined from the DNA. The sample has roughly 300,000 clones on record, 75% to 95% of them singletons. The ten top clones hold around 1.1% of the sample.

Results the study describes overall, beyond this receptor: The amount of clinical and demographic metadata varied by source and participant and was provided uncurated.

Worth noting for this clone: Its antigen target is currently unknown. It has no much larger one-base neighbor in the sample; base qualities were not kept.

The chain is assembled from TRBV24-1 and TRBJ1-2; 8 nucleotides in the junction match TRBD1. What was sequenced was PBMCs or T cells enriched from blood (not recorded which). This TCR derives from a woman in her thirties who had recovered from COVID-19. The bases are TGTGCCACCAGTGATTTGCGTCAGGGGGCAGGTGGCTACACCTTC. This translates into CATSDLRQGAGGYTF.